This TCR beta chain was documented in a study of T cells in Graves' hyperthyroidism and ophthalmopathy. Amplification of TCR beta CDR3 regions was performed using RNA transcripts as template. Researchers ran a first-round RT-PCR on the TCR CDR3 using the HTBI primer set. One entry per CDR3 protein, called by TCRdb with MiXCR from the multiplex PCR reads. The table lists 300,000 to 350,000 distinct CDR3 sequences, 15% to 20% of them singletons. General study results and limits: The majority of expanded thyroid clonotypes above 0.001 also appeared in blood.

In this sample, this clonotype turned up many times. The antigen remains undetermined. The clonotype comes from a woman between 35 and 50 years old with Graves' ophthalmopathy. Material: blood.

The CDR3 region has the DNA TGTGCCAGCAGTTACCTCGGCGGGTATGGCTACACCTTC. It codes for CASSYLGGYGYTF. The chain combines TRBV6-2 or TRBV6-3 with TRBJ1-2, with D unclear. Per the germline V gene, CDR1 is MNHEY and CDR2 is SVGEGT. Trimming removed 2 bases at V and 5 bases at J, with 9 bases between. The CDR3 spans 13 residues.